This T cell receptor (beta chain) was obtained from a study of OX40 agonist ivuxolimab in advanced cancers. Blood draws occurred at baseline, cycle 4 day 1, and cycle 7 day 1. TCRdb's copy holds only in-frame clones and misses some; the assay was immunoSEQ multiplex PCR. The table has 40,000 to 50,000 clones, over 80% seen once. Germline V CDR1 and CDR2: MDHEN, SYDVKM. This CDR3 has 14 residues. The V segment lost 7 bases and the J segment 4 bases; nucleotides outside the gene matches: 5. The TCR sequence derives from an adult with an advanced solid tumor such as melanoma, head and neck, liver or kidney cancer. The chain carries TRBV28 and TRBJ1-2; 11 nucleotides match TRBD1. Sequencing used CD4+ or CD8+ T cells sorted from blood, obtained in a trial of the OX40 agonist ivuxolimab. CDR3 nucleotide sequence: TGTGCCAGCACCTGGACAGGGGGCGTCTATGGCTACACCTTC. Translating gives CASTWTGGVYGYTF.